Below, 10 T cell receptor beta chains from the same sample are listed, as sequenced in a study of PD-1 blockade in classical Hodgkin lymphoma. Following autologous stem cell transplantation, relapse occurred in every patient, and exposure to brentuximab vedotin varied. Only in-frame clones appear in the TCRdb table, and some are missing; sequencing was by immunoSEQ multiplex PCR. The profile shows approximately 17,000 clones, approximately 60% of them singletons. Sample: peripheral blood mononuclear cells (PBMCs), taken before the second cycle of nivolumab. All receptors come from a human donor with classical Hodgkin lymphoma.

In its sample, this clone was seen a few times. CDR3 bases: TGTGCCAGCAGTGAGGTAGCGGGAAGAGCAGATACGCAGTATTTT. Protein: CASSEVAGRADTQYF. The V and J genes are TRBV6-4 and TRBJ2-3; the match to TRBD2 covers 8 bases. The CDR3 sequence is 15 residues long. Trimming at V came to 3 bases and at J to 4 bases, leaving 6 bases not matched to a gene. Germline V gene data show CDR1 as MRHNA and CDR2 as SNTAGT.

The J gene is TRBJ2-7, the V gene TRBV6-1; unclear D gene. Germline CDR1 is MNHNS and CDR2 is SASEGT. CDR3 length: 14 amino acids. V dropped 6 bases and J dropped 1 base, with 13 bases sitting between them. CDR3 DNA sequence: TGTGCCAGCAGAAGTGACCATCGATCCTACGAGCAGTACTTC. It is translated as CASRSDHRSYEQYF.

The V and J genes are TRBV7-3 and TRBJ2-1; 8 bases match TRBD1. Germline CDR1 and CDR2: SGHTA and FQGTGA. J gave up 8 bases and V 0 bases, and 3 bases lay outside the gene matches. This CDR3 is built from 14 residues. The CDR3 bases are TGTGCCAGCAGCTTAACTGCAGGGGGCTATGAGCAGTTCTTC. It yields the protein CASSLTAGGYEQFF.

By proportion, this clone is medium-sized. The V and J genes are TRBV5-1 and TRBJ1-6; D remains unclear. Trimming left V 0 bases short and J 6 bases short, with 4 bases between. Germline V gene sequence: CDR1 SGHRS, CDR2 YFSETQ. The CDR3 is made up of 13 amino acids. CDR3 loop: CASSLVGNSPLHF. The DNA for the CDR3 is TGCGCCAGCAGCTTGGTGGGTAATTCACCCCTCCACTTT.

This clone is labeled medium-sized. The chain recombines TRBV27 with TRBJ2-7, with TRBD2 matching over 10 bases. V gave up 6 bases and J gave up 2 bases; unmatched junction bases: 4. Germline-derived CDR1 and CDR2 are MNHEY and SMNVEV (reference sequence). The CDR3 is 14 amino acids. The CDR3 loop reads CASSGLAAPYEQYF. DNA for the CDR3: TGTGCCAGCAGCGGACTAGCGGCCCCCTACGAGCAGTACTTC.

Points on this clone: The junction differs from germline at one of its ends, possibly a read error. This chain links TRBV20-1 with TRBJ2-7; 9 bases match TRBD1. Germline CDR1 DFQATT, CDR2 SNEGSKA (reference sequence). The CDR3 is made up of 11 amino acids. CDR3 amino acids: CSAENRDRAIF. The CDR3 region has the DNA TGCAGTGCTGAAAACCGGGACAGGGCCATCTTC.

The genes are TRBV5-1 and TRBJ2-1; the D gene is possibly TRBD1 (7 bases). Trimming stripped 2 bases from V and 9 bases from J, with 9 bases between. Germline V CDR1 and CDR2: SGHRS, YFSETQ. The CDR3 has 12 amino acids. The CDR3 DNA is TGCGCCAGCAGCTTTCAGGGGGGTGAGCAGTTCTTC. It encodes CASSFQGGEQFF.

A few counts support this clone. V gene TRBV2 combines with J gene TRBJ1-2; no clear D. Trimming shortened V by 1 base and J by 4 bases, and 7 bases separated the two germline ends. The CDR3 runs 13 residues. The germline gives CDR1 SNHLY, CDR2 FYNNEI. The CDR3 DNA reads TGTGCCAGCAGTGAAGGTCAGAGCTATGGCTACACCTTC. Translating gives CASSEGQSYGYTF.

The CDR3 coding sequence is TGTGCCAGCACCCCCGGCCGGGGCGGGGACGCAACTAATGAAAAACTGTTTTTT. Translation: CASTPGRGGDATNEKLFF. The chain employs TRBV28 and TRBJ1-4, with D perhaps matching TRBD1 (5 bases). Trimming shortened V by 7 bases and J by 0 bases, and 21 bases separated the two germline ends. Germline CDR1 MDHEN, CDR2 SYDVKM. This CDR3 comprises 18 residues.

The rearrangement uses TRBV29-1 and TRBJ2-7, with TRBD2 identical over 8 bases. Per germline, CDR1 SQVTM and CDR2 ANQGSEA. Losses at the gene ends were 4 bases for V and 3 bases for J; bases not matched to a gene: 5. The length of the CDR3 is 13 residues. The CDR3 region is CSVVLSGSYEQYF. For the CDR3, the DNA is TGCAGCGTTGTACTCAGCGGGAGCTACGAGCAGTACTTC.